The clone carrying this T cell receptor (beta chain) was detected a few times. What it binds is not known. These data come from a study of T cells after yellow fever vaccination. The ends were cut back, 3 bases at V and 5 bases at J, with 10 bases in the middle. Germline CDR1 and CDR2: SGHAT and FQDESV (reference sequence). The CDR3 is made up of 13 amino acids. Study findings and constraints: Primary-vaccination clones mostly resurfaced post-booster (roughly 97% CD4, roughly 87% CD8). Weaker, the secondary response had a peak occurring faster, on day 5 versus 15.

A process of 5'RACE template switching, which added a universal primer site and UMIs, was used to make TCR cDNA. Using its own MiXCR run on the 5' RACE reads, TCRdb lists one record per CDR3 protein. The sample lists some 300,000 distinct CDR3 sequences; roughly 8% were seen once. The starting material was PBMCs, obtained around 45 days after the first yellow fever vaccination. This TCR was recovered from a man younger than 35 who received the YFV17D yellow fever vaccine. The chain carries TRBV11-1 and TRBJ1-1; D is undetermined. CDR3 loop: CASSFRPDTEAFF. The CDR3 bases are TGTGCCAGCAGCTTCCGACCGGATACTGAAGCTTTCTTT.